This entry features one TCR beta chain sequence. What it binds is not known. Germline trimming cut 6 bases from V and 2 bases from J; bases unmatched to any gene: 7. This CDR3 spans 16 amino acids. The germline CDR1 and CDR2 sequences are MDHEN and SYDVKM. The PCR made use of 60 Vbeta and 13 Jbeta primers. The repertoire was sequenced with immunoSEQ multiplex PCR; TCRdb's copy has only in-frame clones and lacks some. The table lists some 140,000 clones, approximately 80% of them singletons. The data were taken from a study of cytomegalovirus exposure and HLA in healthy donors. Study details: Sequencing of 180 million or so T cells in an earlier analysis found around 110 million unique TCR beta sequences. Among the 400 or so donors who were genotyped, approximately 84% fell in the genetic ancestry cluster that is associated with self-reported Caucasian donors.

Study conclusions and caveats: The classifier reportedly diagnosed cytomegalovirus status with high sensitivity and specificity.

The J gene is TRBJ2-1, the V gene TRBV28; 10 nucleotides line up with TRBD2. The receptor was derived from a man in his thirties or forties in good health and CMV-seronegative. The source material was PBMCs. CDR3 in amino acids: CASSQLSGGAYNEQFF. Written as DNA, the CDR3 is TGTGCCAGCAGCCAATTGAGCGGGGGGGCCTACAATGAGCAGTTCTTC.